The TCR beta chain under discussion was sequenced for a study of blood T cell repertoires in COVID-19. How the authors handled the data: The authors estimated nucleated cell counts from reference gene primer amplification. The table came from immunoSEQ multiplex PCR; TCRdb's copy has only in-frame clones and leaves some out. V, J and clone size reflect that table, while D and trimming were determined from the DNA. The sample records 250,000 to 350,000 clones, 87% being singletons. The germline CDR1 and CDR2 sequences are MNHEY and SVGAGI. With 2 bases clipped from V and 1 base from J, the junction kept 0 bases outside the gene matches. This CDR3 comprises 14 residues.

Sequencing used peripheral blood. The TCR was taken from a woman aged 45-65 years who had recovered from COVID-19. The J gene is TRBJ1-2, the V gene TRBV6-5, with 8 bases lining up with TRBD1. CDR3: CASSYGQGNYGYTF. The CDR3 DNA sequence: TGTGCCAGCAGTTACGGACAGGGTAACTATGGCTACACCTTC.